This TCR beta chain was profiled in a study of beta chain features in type 1 diabetes. General study points: Cells expressing TCR highly could be over-represented by cDNA sequencing. Type 1 diabetes patients had TCRB CDR3s that were shorter (moderately but significantly so) in all four CD4+ subsets. Lower insertion and higher deletion counts appeared at VDJ junctions in type 1 diabetes patients.

Expressed TCRB transcripts were sequenced after all isolated RNA was converted to cDNA. The repertoire was sequenced with immunoSEQ multiplex PCR; TCRdb's copy has only in-frame clones and lacks some. The table shows 120,000 to 150,000 clones, with approximately 13% occurring only once. The V end lost 0 bases, the J end lost 0 bases, and 9 bases lay between the germline ends. Germline assignment: CDR1 GTSNPN and CDR2 SVGIG (reference sequence). CDR3 length: 14 residues. Notes on this clone: What it binds is not known.

Cell sorting via CD45RO/CCR7/CD25/CD127/CD95/CD27 was performed to obtain CD4+ naive, central memory, regulatory and stem cell-like memory cells. This clonotype was sampled from a man aged 18-30 years with type 1 diabetes. Source material: central memory CD4+ T cells from blood. The rearrangement joins TRBV30 to TRBJ2-7, with D tentatively TRBD2 (5 bases). CDR3 bases: TGTGCCTGGAGTGTACAACTAGGCTCCTACGAGCAGTACTTC. Amino acids: CAWSVQLGSYEQYF.